The 7 T cell receptor beta chains reported below all come from one sample, sequenced in a study of regulatory dendritic cells for organ transplantation. Using immunoSEQ multiplex PCR, the repertoire was profiled, and TCRdb retains in-frame clones only, with some absent. The sample contains 4,500 to 6,500 clones, under 75% of which appear only once. The sample was memory CD8+ T cells from blood. Subset reported: CD45RO+ memory T cells. These receptors were obtained from a human donor in good health.

The genes are TRBV4-1 and TRBJ1-5; D ambiguous. This CDR3 spans 15 amino acids. Trimming stripped 5 bases from V and 10 bases from J, with 21 bases between. Germline V lookup: CDR1 MGHRA, CDR2 YSYEKL. CDR3 amino acids: CASSSGGFSERPQHF. For the CDR3, the DNA is TGCGCCAGCAGCTCCGGAGGGTTTTCGGAGCGACCCCAGCATTTT.

The chain has TRBV7-8 and TRBJ2-3; weak D call: TRBD2 (5 bases). This CDR3 is 15 amino acids long. The germline V and J ends were trimmed by 6 bases and 0 bases, with 13 bases remaining between them. Germline V lookup: CDR1 SGHVS, CDR2 FQNEAQ. CDR3 in amino acids: CASRGGRSSTDTQYF. The CDR3 nucleotides read TGTGCCAGCAGAGGAGGCCGATCTAGCACAGATACGCAGTATTTT.

With regard to this clone: The DNA is left out, because the CDR3 cannot be placed on it with certainty; the CDR3 is given as TCRdb lists it. The chain employs TRBV4-1 and TRBJ2-2; TRBD2, the table's D call, was not compared with the DNA. The CDR3 totals 17 residues, both ends included. CDR1 and CDR2 from the germline V gene are MGHRA and YSYEKL. The CDR3 sequence is CASSQSQRGLRAGELFF.

The chain recombines TRBV9 with TRBJ2-1, with 7 bases lining up with TRBD1. With V trimmed by 4 bases and J by 2 bases, 6 bases remained unmatched. CDR3 length: 15 residues. Germline V gene data show CDR1 as SGDLS and CDR2 as YYNGEE. CDR3 loop: CASSSDDRAYNEQFF. DNA for the CDR3: TGTGCCAGCAGCTCCGATGACAGGGCCTACAATGAGCAGTTCTTC.

The CDR3 DNA reads TGCGCCAGCAGCCAGCTTGGACTAGCGGTCGAGACCCAGTACTTC. This gives the protein CASSQLGLAVETQYF. This sequence joins TRBV4-1 and TRBJ2-5, with TRBD2 matching over 10 bases. Germline CDR1 MGHRA, CDR2 YSYEKL. This CDR3 has 15 residues. V trimming: 3 bases; J trimming: 5 bases; junction bases outside the gene matches: 6.

The chain employs TRBV11-2 and TRBJ2-7, with 7 bases lining up with TRBD2. The V gene end was trimmed by 2 bases and the J gene end by 1 base; junction bases not matched to a gene: 2. Germline V gives CDR1 SGHAT, CDR2 FQNNGV. There are 14 residues in the CDR3. The CDR3 sequence: CASSLLGGSYEQYF. In DNA, the CDR3 is TGTGCCAGCAGCTTACTCGGGGGGTCCTACGAGCAGTACTTC.

This clone showed up just a few times. The chain carries TRBV28 and TRBJ2-5; TRBD2 aligns across 12 bases. CDR1 and CDR2 (germline): MDHEN, SYDVKM. The CDR3 consists of 14 residues. With V trimmed by 3 bases and J by 5 bases, 1 base remained unmatched. The CDR3 here is CASSFTSGGETQYF. In DNA, the CDR3 is TGTGCCAGCAGTTTTACTAGCGGGGGGGAGACCCAGTACTTC. Using reference TRBV28 and TRBJ2-5 for the parts outside the CDR3, the full variable domain is DVKVTQSSRYLVKRTGEKVFLECVQDMDHENMFWYRQDPGLGLRLIYFSYDVKMKEKGDIPEGYSVSREKKERFSLILESASTNQTSMYLCASSFTSGGETQYFGPGTRLLVL.